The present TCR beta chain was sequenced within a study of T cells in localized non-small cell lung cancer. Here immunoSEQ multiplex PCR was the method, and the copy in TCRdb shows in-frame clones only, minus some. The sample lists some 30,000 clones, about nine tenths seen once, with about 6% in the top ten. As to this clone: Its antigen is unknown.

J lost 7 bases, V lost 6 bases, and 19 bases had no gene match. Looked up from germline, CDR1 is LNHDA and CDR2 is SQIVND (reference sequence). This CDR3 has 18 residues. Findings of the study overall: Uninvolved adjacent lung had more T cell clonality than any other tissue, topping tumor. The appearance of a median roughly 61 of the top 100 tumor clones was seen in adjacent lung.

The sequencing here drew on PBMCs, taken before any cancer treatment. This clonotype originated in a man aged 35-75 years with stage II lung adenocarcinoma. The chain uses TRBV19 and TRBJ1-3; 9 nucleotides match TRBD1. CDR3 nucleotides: TGTGCCAGTAGCCCCGGGACAGGGAACTCCTGGAGAAGGAACACCATATATTTT. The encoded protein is CASSPGTGNSWRRNTIYF.